The following is a T cell receptor beta chain sequence with its context. What it binds is unknown. Unexposed donor CD4+ T cells date from about 2010-2018, before the COVID-19 pandemic. The cells were cultured for around ten days before CD4+ T cells were isolated. The data belong to a study of CD4 T cells in relation to SARS-CoV-2 and coronaviruses. Study observations and caveats: Crossreactive clones expanded significantly less to SARS-CoV-2 than monoreactive clones.

Per germline, CDR1 SGHRS and CDR2 YFSETQ. V lost 0 bases to trimming and J lost 1 base, with 11 bases between them. The CDR3 spans 16 residues. Profiling relied on immunoSEQ multiplex PCR, and the TCRdb table lists in-frame clones only, not all of them. Of some 14,000 clones in the sample, under 85% were seen once. This sequence was found in a human donor in good health. Sequencing input: CD4+ T cells from PBMCs, cultured in vitro. The V gene is TRBV5-1, the J gene TRBJ1-3, with D possibly TRBD1 on 5 matching bases. The CDR3 region has the DNA TGCGCCAGCAGCTTGGCAGGGTTCGGTTCTGGAAACACCATATATTTT. Translated, it gives CASSLAGFGSGNTIYF.